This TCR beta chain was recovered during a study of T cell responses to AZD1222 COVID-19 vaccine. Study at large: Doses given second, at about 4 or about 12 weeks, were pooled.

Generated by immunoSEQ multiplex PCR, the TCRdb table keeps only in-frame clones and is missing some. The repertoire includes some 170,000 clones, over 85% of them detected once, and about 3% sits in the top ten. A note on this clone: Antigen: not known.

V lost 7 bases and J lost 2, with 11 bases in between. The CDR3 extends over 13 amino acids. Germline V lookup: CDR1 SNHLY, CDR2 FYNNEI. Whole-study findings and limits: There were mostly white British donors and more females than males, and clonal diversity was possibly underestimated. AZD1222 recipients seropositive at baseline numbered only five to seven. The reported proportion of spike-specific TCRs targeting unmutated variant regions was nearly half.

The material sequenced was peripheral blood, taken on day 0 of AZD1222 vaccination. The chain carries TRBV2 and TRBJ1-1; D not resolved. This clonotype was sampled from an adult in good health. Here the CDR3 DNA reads TGTGCCAGCAACGCCAGAACTAACACTGAAGCTTTCTTT. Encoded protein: CASNARTNTEAFF.